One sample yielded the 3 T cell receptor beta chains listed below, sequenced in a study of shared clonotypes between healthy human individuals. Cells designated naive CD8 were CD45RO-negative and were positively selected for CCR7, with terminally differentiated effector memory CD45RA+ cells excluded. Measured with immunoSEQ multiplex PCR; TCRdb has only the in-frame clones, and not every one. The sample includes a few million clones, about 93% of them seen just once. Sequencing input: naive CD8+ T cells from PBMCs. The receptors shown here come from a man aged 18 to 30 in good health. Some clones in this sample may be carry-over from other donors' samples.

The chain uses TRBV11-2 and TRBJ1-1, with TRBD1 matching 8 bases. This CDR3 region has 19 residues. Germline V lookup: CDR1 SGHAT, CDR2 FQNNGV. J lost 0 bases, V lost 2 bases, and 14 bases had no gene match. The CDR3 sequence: CASSLYPRGQAKMNTEAFF. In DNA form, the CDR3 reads TGTGCCAGCAGCTTATATCCCCGGGGACAGGCAAAAATGAACACTGAAGCTTTCTTT.

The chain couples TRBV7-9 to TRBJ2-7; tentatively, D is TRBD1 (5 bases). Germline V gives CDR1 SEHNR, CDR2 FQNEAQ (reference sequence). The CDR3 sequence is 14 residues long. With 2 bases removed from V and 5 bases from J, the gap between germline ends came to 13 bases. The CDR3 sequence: CASSLSGQGNEQYF. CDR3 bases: TGTGCCAGCAGCTTAAGTGGTCAGGGAAACGAGCAGTACTTC.

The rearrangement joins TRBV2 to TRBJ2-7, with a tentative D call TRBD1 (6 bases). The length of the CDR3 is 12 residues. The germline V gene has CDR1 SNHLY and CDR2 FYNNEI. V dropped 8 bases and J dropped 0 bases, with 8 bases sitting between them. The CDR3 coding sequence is TGTGCCAGCCAGGGGAGCTCCTACGAGCAGTACTTC. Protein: CASQGSSYEQYF. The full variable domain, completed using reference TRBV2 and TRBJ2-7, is EPEVTQTPSHQVTQMGQEVILRCVPISNHLYFYWYRQILGQKVEFLVSFYNNEISEKSEIFDDQFSVERPDGSNFTLKIRSTKLEDSAMYFCASQGSSYEQYFGPGTRLTVT.